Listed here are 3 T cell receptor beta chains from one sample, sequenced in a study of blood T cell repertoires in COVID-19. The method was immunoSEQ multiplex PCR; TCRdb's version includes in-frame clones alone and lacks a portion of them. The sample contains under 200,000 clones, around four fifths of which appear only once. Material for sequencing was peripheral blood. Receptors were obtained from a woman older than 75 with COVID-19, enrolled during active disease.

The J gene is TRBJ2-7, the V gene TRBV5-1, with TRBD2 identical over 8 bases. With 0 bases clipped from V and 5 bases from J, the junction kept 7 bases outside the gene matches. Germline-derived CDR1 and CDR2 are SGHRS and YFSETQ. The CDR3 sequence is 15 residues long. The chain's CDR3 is CASSLAAGGWDEQYF. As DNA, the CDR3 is TGCGCCAGCAGCTTGGCGGCGGGAGGATGGGACGAGCAGTACTTC. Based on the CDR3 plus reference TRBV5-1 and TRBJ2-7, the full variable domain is KAGVTQTPRYLIKTRGQQVTLSCSPISGHRSVSWYQQTPGQGLQFLFEYFSETQRNKGNFPGRFSGRQFSNSRSEMNVSTLELGDSALYLCASSLAAGGWDEQYFGPGTRLTVT.

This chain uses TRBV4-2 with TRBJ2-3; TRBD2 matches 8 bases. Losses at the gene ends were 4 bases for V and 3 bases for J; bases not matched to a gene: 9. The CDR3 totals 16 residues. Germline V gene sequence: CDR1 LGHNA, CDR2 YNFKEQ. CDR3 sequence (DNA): TGTGCCAGCAGCCCCCAGTCGAGCGGGGGAACAGATACGCAGTATTTT. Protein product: CASSPQSSGGTDTQYF.

As DNA, the CDR3 is TGTGCCAGCAGCGTAGACCAGGCCACCTACAATGAGCAGTTCTTC. It yields the protein CASSVDQATYNEQFF. The chain joins TRBV9 to TRBJ2-1; D ambiguous. Germline CDR1 SGDLS, CDR2 YYNGEE. The ends were cut back, 0 bases at V and 2 bases at J, with 9 bases in the middle. The CDR3 spans 15 residues.